This TCR beta chain came from a study of regulatory T cells in long-lasting Graves disease. This clonotype was counted at least ten times. Specified time point: newly diagnosed GD, antithyroid drugs for less than 3 months. PBMC-derived RNA was used for the TCR library. The V gene lost 5 bases and the J gene lost 2 bases, with 11 bases spanning the gap. The CDR3 is made up of 14 amino acids. Germline V CDR1 and CDR2: MNHNS, SASEGT. With iRepertoire HTBI primers and Arm-PCR of CDR3 regions, TCR beta libraries were built. TCRdb reanalysed the multiplex PCR reads using MiXCR and keeps one entry per CDR3 protein. The profile shows 400,000 to 450,000 distinct CDR3 sequences, about 17% of them singletons. This sample was also put to use in a study of T cells in Graves' hyperthyroidism and ophthalmopathy. From that study: The HTBI primer set was used in a first-round RT-PCR of the TCR CDR3.

The source was peripheral blood mononuclear cells (PBMCs), collected at new diagnosis, from a patient treated with antithyroid drugs. This clonotype was sampled from a woman aged 25 to 39 with Graves disease. The chain has TRBV6-1 and TRBJ2-3, with D perhaps TRBD1 or TRBD2 (5 bases each). CDR3 residues: CASSKRDLTDTQYF. Here the CDR3 DNA reads TGTGCCAGCAGTAAACGGGACCTCACAGATACGCAGTATTTT.